These T cell receptor beta chains were read from a single sample in a study of molecular identifiers for immune sequencing clone quantification. From the PCR reads, TCRdb called clonotypes with MiXCR, one entry per CDR3 protein. The repertoire holds 400,000 to 600,000 distinct CDR3 sequences, with about a fifth as singletons. Sample: naive CD8+ T cells from blood, with Jurkat cell RNA spiked in. All receptors come from a human donor in good health. Some libraries in this study had Jurkat cell RNA spiked in. CDR3s include the opening cysteine and the closing phenylalanine or tryptophan. D genes are given only for firm matches. Clone size is stated in some rows and not others, as once, few, many or a class when expanded.

CDR3 protein: CASSPVDRVGEQYF
CDR3 DNA: TGTGCCAGCAGCCCCGTGGACAGGGTGGGCGAGCAGTACTTC
clone size: many
CDR3 length: 14
V gene: TRBV5-4
D gene: TRBD1
J gene: TRBJ2-7

CDR3 protein: CASSPRQGSGPYEQYF
CDR3 DNA: TGTGCCAGCAGCCCTCGACAGGGTTCGGGTCCCTACGAGCAGTACTTC
clone size: few
CDR3 length: 16
V gene: TRBV7-9
D gene: TRBD1
J gene: TRBJ2-7

CDR3 protein: CASSYSVAGGPPDTQYF
CDR3 DNA: TGTGCCAGCAGTTACTCTGTTGCGGGAGGGCCCCCAGATACGCAGTATTTT
clone size: .
CDR3 length: 17
V gene: TRBV6-2/TRBV6-3
D gene: TRBD2
J gene: TRBJ2-3

CDR3 protein: CASSQGPPAGGNNEQFF
CDR3 DNA: TGCGCCAGCAGCCAAGGGCCCCCAGCGGGGGGGAACAATGAGCAGTTCTTC
clone size: .
CDR3 length: 17
V gene: TRBV4-1
D gene: TRBD2
J gene: TRBJ2-1

CDR3 protein: CASSPSLTGGTQYF
CDR3 DNA: TGTGCCAGCAGTCCAAGCCTTACAGGGGGGACCCAGTACTTC
clone size: .
CDR3 length: 14
V gene: TRBV12-3/TRBV12-4
D gene: TRBD1
J gene: TRBJ2-5

CDR3 protein: CATSGGLELVNGELFF
CDR3 DNA: TGTGCCACCAGTGGCGGACTGGAGCTAGTTAACGGGGAGCTGTTTTTT
clone size: .
CDR3 length: 16
V gene: TRBV24-1
D gene: .
J gene: TRBJ2-2

CDR3 protein: CASSQDLGGEAYGYTF
CDR3 DNA: TGCGCCAGCAGCCAAGATCTCGGCGGTGAGGCCTATGGCTACACCTTC
clone size: .
CDR3 length: 16
V gene: TRBV4-3
D gene: .
J gene: TRBJ1-2

CDR3 protein: CSAEGASAATDTQYF
CDR3 DNA: TGCAGTGCCGAGGGAGCGTCGGCGGCCACAGATACGCAGTATTTT
clone size: many
CDR3 length: 15
V gene: TRBV20-1
D gene: .
J gene: TRBJ2-3

CDR3 protein: CASTISGGAGETQYF
CDR3 DNA: TGTGCCAGTACCATTAGCGGGGGGGCTGGAGAGACCCAGTACTTC
clone size: .
CDR3 length: 15
V gene: TRBV19
D gene: TRBD2
J gene: TRBJ2-5

CDR3 protein: CASSLGDRENNEQFF
CDR3 DNA: TGTGCCAGCAGCTTGGGGGACAGGGAAAACAATGAGCAGTTCTTC
clone size: .
CDR3 length: 15
V gene: TRBV7-9
D gene: TRBD1
J gene: TRBJ2-1

CDR3 protein: CASSRLAGPFGETQYF
CDR3 DNA: TGTGCCAGCAGTAGACTAGCGGGACCCTTCGGGGAGACCCAGTACTTC
clone size: few
CDR3 length: 16
V gene: TRBV27
D gene: TRBD2
J gene: TRBJ2-5

CDR3 protein: CASSQDRLAGYNEQFF
CDR3 DNA: TGCGCCAGCAGCCAAGATCGTCTAGCGGGGTACAATGAGCAGTTCTTC
clone size: many
CDR3 length: 16
V gene: TRBV4-3
D gene: TRBD2
J gene: TRBJ2-1

CDR3 protein: CSAREGITQYF
CDR3 DNA: TGCAGTGCTAGGGAGGGTATCACGCAGTATTTT
clone size: .
CDR3 length: 11
V gene: TRBV20-1
D gene: .
J gene: TRBJ2-3

CDR3 protein: CASSPEDRRTDTQYF
CDR3 DNA: TGTGCCAGCTCACCTGAGGACAGGAGGACAGATACGCAGTATTTT
clone size: few
CDR3 length: 15
V gene: TRBV18
D gene: TRBD1
J gene: TRBJ2-3

CDR3 protein: CASTSTRTSGGSYEQYF
CDR3 DNA: TGTGCCAGCACCTCCACCCGGACTAGCGGGGGCTCCTACGAGCAGTACTTC
clone size: few
CDR3 length: 17
V gene: TRBV7-9
D gene: TRBD2
J gene: TRBJ2-7